This T cell receptor (beta chain) stems from a study of blood T cells in healthy people across ages. General study findings and limits: In these data, TCR beta diversity tracked strongly with naive T cell percentage. Both naive CD4+ cell counts and diversity were greater in long-lived donors than in aged donors.

Primers used in a second PCR of about 7 to 12 cycles were a sample-barcoded 5' primer and a J-beta primer mix. TCRdb fed the 5' RACE reads into MiXCR, producing one record per CDR3 protein. This sample has 700,000 to 950,000 distinct CDR3 sequences, with 55% to 70% found just once. Per germline, CDR1 ENHRY and CDR2 SYGVKD. This CDR3 is 15 amino acids long. The ends lost 3 bases at V and 2 bases at J; junction bases unmatched: 7. On this clonotype itself: What it binds is not known.

The donors, aged 6 to 90, were healthy Caucasians from Russia. Isolated PBMCs totaled at least 6 million in each sample. This TCR was sampled from a man aged 25 to 45 in good health. This chain uses TRBV10-3 with TRBJ2-7; TRBD1 matches 7 bases. The source material was blood. The CDR3 spells CAISDGTVKAYEQYF. In nucleotides, the CDR3 is TGTGCCATCAGTGACGGGACAGTCAAGGCCTACGAGCAGTACTTC.